The rows below give T cell receptor beta chains drawn from one sample of a study of cytotoxic CD8 clonotypes in ibrutinib-treated CLL. Method: immunoSEQ multiplex PCR; TCRdb's copy keeps in-frame clones and lacks some. The table has approximately 350,000 clones, over 60% seen once; the top ten hold roughly 6.7%. The sequencing here drew on PBMCs, taken after 36 months of ibrutinib treatment. Source of these receptors: a human donor with chronic lymphocytic leukemia. Each CDR3 is given with its conserved first and last residue. D genes are given only for firm matches. Size is omitted from some rows. Given values are once, few, many or a class for expanded clones.

D: NA; size: NA; J: TRBJ2-7; V: TRBV7-9; DNA: TGTGCCAGCAGCGCCTGGACGGATTCCTACGAGCAGTACTTC; CDR3: CASSAWTDSYEQYF
D: NA; size: NA; J: TRBJ1-1; V: TRBV14; DNA: TGTGCCAGCAGCCAAGATCTTAGCTTCACTGAAGCTTTCTTT; CDR3: CASSQDLSFTEAFF
D: TRBD2; size: NA; J: TRBJ2-7; V: TRBV13; DNA: TGTGCCAGCAGCTTACTGGGACTAGCGGGAGGACCCTACGAGCAGTACTTC; CDR3: CASSLLGLAGGPYEQYF
D: NA; size: NA; J: TRBJ1-5; V: TRBV19; DNA: TGTGCCAGTAGTATAGTTTTTGGGGCGAGGCAGCCCCAGCATTTT; CDR3: CASSIVFGARQPQHF
D: TRBD2; size: NA; J: TRBJ2-2; V: TRBV4-1; DNA: TGCGCCAGCAGCCCCCGGGATAGCGGGACTTCCGGGGAGCTGTTTTTT; CDR3: CASSPRDSGTSGELFF
D: TRBD2; size: few; J: TRBJ2-3; V: TRBV4-1; DNA: TGCGCCAGCAGCCAAGAAAGATCTAGCGGGAGGGCCACGCAGTATTTT; CDR3: CASSQERSSGRATQYF
D: NA; size: NA; J: TRBJ2-7; V: TRBV5-4; DNA: TGTGCCAGCAGCCGTGGACGAGCCTACGAGCAGTACTTC; CDR3: CASSRGRAYEQYF
D: TRBD2; size: NA; J: TRBJ2-5; V: TRBV29-1; DNA: TGCAGCGTTGAATTGACTAGCGGGTACCAAGAGACCCAGTACTTC; CDR3: CSVELTSGYQETQYF
D: NA; size: NA; J: TRBJ1-1; V: TRBV9; DNA: TGTGCCAGCAGCGCGAGGACCATGGGGGGCGGAGCTTTCTTT; CDR3: CASSARTMGGGAFF
D: TRBD1; size: NA; J: TRBJ1-5; V: TRBV28; DNA: TGTGCCAGCAGGGGACAGGGGGGTACTAGTCAGCCCCAGCATTTT; CDR3: CASRGQGGTSQPQHF
D: NA; size: NA; J: TRBJ1-2; V: TRBV6-1; DNA: TGTGCCAGCACCTCCGGGTACTATGGCTACACCTTC; CDR3: CASTSGYYGYTF
D: NA; size: NA; J: TRBJ2-2; V: TRBV9; DNA: TGTGCCAGCAGCGTAAACACCGGGGAGCTGTTTTTT; CDR3: CASSVNTGELFF
D: NA; size: NA; J: TRBJ2-1; V: TRBV19; DNA: TGTGCCAGTAGTTCTAGGACAAAAAGCTCCTACAATGAGCAGTTCTTC; CDR3: CASSSRTKSSYNEQFF
D: TRBD1; size: few; J: TRBJ2-7; V: TRBV7-2; DNA: TGTGCCAGCAGCTTATCCCCGACAGGGCCTTACGAGCAGTACTTC; CDR3: CASSLSPTGPYEQYF
D: TRBD1; size: few; J: TRBJ2-7; V: TRBV7-2; DNA: TGTGCCAGCAGCCGCGACAGGGTTTCGTACGAGCAGTACTTC; CDR3: CASSRDRVSYEQYF
D: NA; size: NA; J: TRBJ1-4; V: TRBV18; DNA: TGTGCCAGCTCACCCCGTCAGACAGACAATGAAAAACTGTTTTTT; CDR3: CASSPRQTDNEKLFF